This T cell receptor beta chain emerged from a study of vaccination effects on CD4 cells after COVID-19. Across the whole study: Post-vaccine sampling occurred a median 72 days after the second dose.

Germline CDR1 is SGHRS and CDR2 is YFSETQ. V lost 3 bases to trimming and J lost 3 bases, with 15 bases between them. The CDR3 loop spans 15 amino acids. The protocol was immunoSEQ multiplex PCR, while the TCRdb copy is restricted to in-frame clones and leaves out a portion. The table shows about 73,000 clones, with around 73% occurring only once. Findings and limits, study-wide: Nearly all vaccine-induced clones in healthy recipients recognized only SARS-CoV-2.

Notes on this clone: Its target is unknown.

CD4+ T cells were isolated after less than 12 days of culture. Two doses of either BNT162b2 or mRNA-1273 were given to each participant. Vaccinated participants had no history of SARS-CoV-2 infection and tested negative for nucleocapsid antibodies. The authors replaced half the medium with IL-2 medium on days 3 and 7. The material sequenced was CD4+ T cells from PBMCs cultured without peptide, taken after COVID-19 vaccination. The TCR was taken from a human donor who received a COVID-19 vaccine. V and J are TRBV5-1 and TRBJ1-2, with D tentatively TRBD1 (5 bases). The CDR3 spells CASSSFLGQDYGYTF. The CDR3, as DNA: TGCGCCAGCAGCTCCTTCTTAGGACAAGACTATGGCTACACCTTC.